This T cell receptor beta chain was identified in a study of blood T cell repertoires in COVID-19. Libraries were prepared by immunoSEQ multiplex PCR; TCRdb keeps only in-frame clonotypes and omits some of them. The sample contains about 160,000 clones, 82% of which appear only once. From germline, CDR1 is MNHEY and CDR2 SVGAGI. The CDR3 is 14 amino acids. The V end was cut by 8 bases, the J end by 4 bases, with 16 bases between. Sequences were obtained from peripheral blood. This sequence joins TRBV6-5 and TRBJ2-3, with D possibly being TRBD1 (6 bases). The TCR sequence derives from a woman aged 80 or older with active or convalescent COVID-19. Here the CDR3 DNA reads TGTGCCAGCGGACCTAGAACAGGGTCAGATACGCAGTATTTT. This codes for CASGPRTGSDTQYF.